What follows are 28 T cell receptor beta chains derived from one specimen sequenced in a study of blood T cells in healthy people across ages. Primed by a sample-barcoded 5' primer and a J-beta primer mix, a second PCR proceeded for about 7 to 12 cycles. One entry per CDR3 protein, called by TCRdb with MiXCR from the 5' RACE reads. The profile shows 1.2 million to 1.5 million distinct CDR3 sequences, approximately 59% of them singletons. Sequenced: blood. The source is a young man in good health.

This chain joins TRBV19 and TRBJ1-1; TRBD1 might be the D (5 bases). The length of the CDR3 is 15 residues. V lost 8 bases and J lost 5, with 21 bases in between. Per germline, CDR1 LNHDA and CDR2 SQIVND (reference sequence). CDR3 DNA sequence: TGTGCCAGTTGTTACGGGGGGGGAGGAGTGACTGAAGCTTTCTTT. It yields the protein CASCYGGGGVTEAFF.

This clonotype showed up just a few times. The chain links TRBV29-1 to TRBJ2-6, with a tentative D call TRBD1 (6 bases). The V end was cut by 6 bases, the J end by 2 bases, with 8 bases between. The CDR3 has 13 residues. Germline lookup yields CDR1 SQVTM and CDR2 ANQGSEA. The CDR3 bases are TGCAGCGTATCAGGGGCTGGGGCCAACGTCCTGACTTTC. Translated, it gives CSVSGAGANVLTF.

The CDR3 DNA sequence: TGTGCCAGCCTGGGGGGGGATGACAATCAGCCCCAGCATTTT. Its translation: CASLGGDDNQPQHF. The chain couples TRBV7-9 to TRBJ1-5; a weak D match, TRBD1 (5 bases). There are 14 residues in the CDR3. From germline, CDR1 is SEHNR and CDR2 FQNEAQ (reference sequence). V lost 8 bases, J lost 3 bases, and 14 bases lay in between. Full variable domain (outside the CDR3, taken from reference TRBV7-9 and TRBJ1-5): DTGVSQNPRHKITKRGQNVTFRCDPISEHNRLYWYRQTLGQGPEFLTYFQNEAQLEKSRLLSDRFSAERPKGSFSTLEIQRTEQGDSAMYLCASLGGDDNQPQHFGDGTRLSIL.

The V and J genes are TRBV4-2 and TRBJ2-7, with D possibly being TRBD1 (6 bases). Germline assignment: CDR1 LGHNA and CDR2 YNFKEQ. V shed 0 bases and J shed 7 bases, with 16 bases lying between them. The CDR3 runs 15 residues. This chain's CDR3 is CASSQDNGGQWEQYF. The CDR3 DNA is TGTGCCAGCAGCCAAGATAATGGGGGACAATGGGAGCAGTACTTC.

The rearrangement uses TRBV4-3 and TRBJ2-1, with TRBD2 identical over 8 bases. Per the germline V gene, CDR1 is LGHNA and CDR2 is YSLEER. The CDR3 runs to 16 residues. V gave up 0 bases and J gave up 4 bases; unmatched junction bases: 5. CDR3 coding DNA: TGCGCCAGCAGCCAAGATAGTAGCGGGGTATACAATGAGCAGTTCTTC. It yields the protein CASSQDSSGVYNEQFF.

This clonotype was observed a handful of times. DNA of the CDR3: TGTGCCAGCAGTTTAAGGGCGGGGGAGAACTATGGCTACACCTTC. Protein product: CASSLRAGENYGYTF. The V gene is TRBV27, the J gene TRBJ1-2; D perhaps matches TRBD1 (5 bases). Germline values: CDR1 MNHEY, CDR2 SMNVEV (reference sequence). This CDR3 is built from 15 residues. The V end lost 2 bases, the J end lost 2 bases, and 12 bases lay between the germline ends.

The rearrangement links TRBV27 to TRBJ2-1; TRBD2 aligns across 13 bases. The length of the CDR3 is 18 residues. The germline V gene encodes CDR1 MNHEY and CDR2 SMNVEV (reference sequence). With 0 bases clipped from V and 0 bases from J, the junction kept 2 bases outside the gene matches. In DNA, the CDR3 is TGTGCCAGCAGTTTATCGGGACTAGCGGGATACTCCTACAATGAGCAGTTCTTC. Protein: CASSLSGLAGYSYNEQFF.

The sample holds a few counts of this clonotype. The rearrangement links TRBV20-1 to TRBJ2-1, with D uncertain. There are 14 residues in the CDR3. The V and J ends lost 2 bases and 0 bases respectively, with 8 bases between them. Germline loops: CDR1 DFQATT, CDR2 SNEGSKA (reference sequence). DNA for the CDR3: TGCAGTGCTAGACAAGCGAGCTCCTACAATGAGCAGTTCTTC. Protein sequence: CSARQASSYNEQFF.

The chain is built from TRBV6-5 and TRBJ2-7; D uncertain. V was cut by 7 bases and J by 1 base, with 8 bases left in between. The germline V gene has CDR1 MNHEY and CDR2 SVGAGI. This CDR3 comprises 12 residues. The CDR3 sequence is CASISPSYEQYF. The CDR3 DNA is TGTGCCAGCATCTCTCCTTCCTACGAGCAGTACTTC.

The J gene is TRBJ2-5, the V gene TRBV4-2, with a weak D call TRBD1 (6 bases). The CDR3 is 14 amino acids. Trimming left V 2 bases short and J 5 bases short, with 12 bases between. Looked up from germline, CDR1 is LGHNA and CDR2 is YNFKEQ. The CDR3 loop reads CASSQTGFGETQYF. In DNA form, the CDR3 reads TGTGCCAGCAGCCAAACAGGGTTCGGGGAGACCCAGTACTTC.

V usage is TRBV24-1 and J usage is TRBJ1-5; TRBD1 aligns across 10 bases. Germline loops: CDR1 KGHDR, CDR2 SFDVKD. This CDR3 has 17 amino acids. The junction had 7 bases not matched to a gene; V was cut back by 3 bases and J by 3 bases. The CDR3, as DNA: TGTGCCACCAGTGATGCGGGACAGGGGAGGACCAATCAGCCCCAGCATTTT. Its translation: CATSDAGQGRTNQPQHF.

V and J are TRBV6-1 and TRBJ1-1; no clear D gene. The CDR3 consists of 14 residues. Trimming removed 7 bases from V and 1 base from J, with 13 bases in between. Germline V gene sequence: CDR1 MNHNS, CDR2 SASEGT. The CDR3 region has the DNA TGTGCCAGCACCGAACGGGTGGGGAACACTGAAGCTTTCTTT. As protein: CASTERVGNTEAFF.

The chain uses TRBV2 and TRBJ1-1; no clear D gene. The CDR3 consists of 12 residues. V lost 9 bases and J 4 bases, leaving 12 bases between the germline ends. The germline gives CDR1 SNHLY, CDR2 FYNNEI. CDR3 coding DNA: TGTGCCAGTCGAAAAGGTGGCACTGAAGCTTTCTTT. Its translation: CASRKGGTEAFF. Full variable domain (outside the CDR3, taken from reference TRBV2 and TRBJ1-1): EPEVTQTPSHQVTQMGQEVILRCVPISNHLYFYWYRQILGQKVEFLVSFYNNEISEKSEIFDDQFSVERPDGSNFTLKIRSTKLEDSAMYFCASRKGGTEAFFGQGTRLTVV.

This chain joins TRBV20-1 and TRBJ2-5, with a possible D match to TRBD2 (5 bases). The CDR3 is made up of 14 amino acids. Germline CDR1 and CDR2: DFQATT and SNEGSKA (reference sequence). Trimming took 6 bases from V and 4 from J, leaving 18 bases between them. CDR3 nucleotides: TGCAGTGCCCGATACGAGGGTGATTTAGAGACCCAGTACTTC. This translates into CSARYEGDLETQYF.

This sequence joins TRBV6-6 and TRBJ2-3; TRBD2 matches 7 bases. The CDR3 loop spans 15 amino acids. The ends lost 2 bases at V and 0 bases at J; junction bases unmatched: 2. Germline V gene data show CDR1 as MNHNY and CDR2 as SVGAGI (reference sequence). The CDR3 nucleotides are TGTGCCAGCAGTTACCTCGGGGGGAGCACAGATACGCAGTATTTT. This sequence encodes CASSYLGGSTDTQYF.

Comment on this clonotype: Mismatch with germline at one junction end may stem from a read error. The chain joins TRBV6-5 to TRBJ2-3; D unresolved. Germline values: CDR1 MNHEY, CDR2 SVGAGI. The CDR3 sequence is 15 residues long. CDR3: CASSYSVWETDTQYF. The CDR3 bases are TGTGCAAGCAGTTACTCGGTCTGGGAAACAGATACGCAGTATTTT.

This clonotype was observed a handful of times. V usage is TRBV20-1 and J usage is TRBJ2-7; 10 bases line up with TRBD1. Trimming at V came to 1 base and at J to 2 bases, leaving 2 bases not matched to a gene. The germline V gene encodes CDR1 DFQATT and CDR2 SNEGSKA (reference sequence). CDR3 size: 14 residues. The DNA of the CDR3 is TGCAGTGCTAGAGGACAGGGGGCCCCCTACGAGCAGTACTTC. Its translation is CSARGQGAPYEQYF.

The CDR3 is CASSPSGGAGELFF. Written as DNA, the CDR3 is TGTGCCAGCAGCCCTAGCGGGGGTGCCGGGGAGCTGTTTTTT. This chain uses TRBV12-3 or TRBV12-4 with TRBJ2-2; 10 nucleotides line up with TRBD2. The CDR3 runs to 14 residues. J gave up 6 bases and V 6 bases, and 4 bases lay outside the gene matches.

The rearrangement joins TRBV29-1 to TRBJ2-1; a possible D gene is TRBD2 (6 bases). With 7 bases removed from V and 9 bases from J, the gap between germline ends came to 16 bases. The germline V gene has CDR1 SQVTM and CDR2 ANQGSEA. The CDR3 length is 12 residues. Written as DNA, the CDR3 is TGCAGCGGGATGGGACTGTATAGTGAGCAGTTCTTC. Residues: CSGMGLYSEQFF.

The chain carries TRBV4-1 and TRBJ2-5, with D perhaps TRBD1 (6 bases). The J call may be mistaken, given a closer DNA end match to TRBJ2-7. This CDR3 contains 14 residues. In germline, CDR1 is MGHRA, CDR2 YSYEKL. CDR3 residues: CASSLQGIVYEQYF. CDR3 DNA sequence: TGCGCCAGCAGTCTACAGGGTATAGTCTACGAGCAGTACTTC.

The chain links TRBV14 to TRBJ1-2, with D possibly matching TRBD1 (6 bases). Trimming shortened V by 5 bases and J by 5 bases, and 15 bases separated the two germline ends. Germline V gives CDR1 SGHDN, CDR2 FVKESK. The CDR3 runs 14 residues. The CDR3 loop reads CASSGQTTQYGYTF. The CDR3 nucleotides are TGTGCCAGCAGCGGACAGACGACTCAATATGGCTACACCTTC.

This clonotype was picked up one time. The chain is built from TRBV4-3 and TRBJ2-3, with D possibly matching TRBD2 (5 bases). The germline V gene encodes CDR1 LGHNA and CDR2 YSLEER. Between the trimmed V and J ends, which lost 2 bases and 5 bases, there was a span of 14 bases. This CDR3 comprises 15 residues. The CDR3, as DNA: TGCGCCAGCAGCCAAAATCGGCTAGCAGGAGATACGCAGTATTTT. It codes for CASSQNRLAGDTQYF.

V and J are TRBV4-3 and TRBJ2-1; the match to TRBD2 covers 7 bases. This CDR3 is built from 15 residues. With V trimmed by 0 bases and J by 3 bases, 2 bases remained unmatched. In germline, CDR1 is LGHNA, CDR2 YSLEER. The CDR3 here is CASSQETSFYNEQFF. In nucleotides, the CDR3 is TGCGCCAGCAGCCAAGAGACTAGCTTCTACAATGAGCAGTTCTTC.

The chain recombines TRBV19 with TRBJ2-1; no firm D call. Germline CDR1 and CDR2: LNHDA and SQIVND (reference sequence). With 3 bases removed from V and 8 bases from J, the gap between germline ends came to 8 bases. The CDR3 runs 12 residues. The CDR3 DNA reads as TGTGCCAGTAGTATCATGGGTTATGAGCAGTTCTTC. It specifies CASSIMGYEQFF. Full variable domain (outside the CDR3, taken from reference TRBV19 and TRBJ2-1): DGGITQSPKYLFRKEGQNVTLSCEQNLNHDAMYWYRQDPGQGLRLIYYSQIVNDFQKGDIAEGYSVSREKKESFPLTVTSAQKNPTAFYLCASSIMGYEQFFGPGTRLTVL.

The chain joins TRBV4-2 to TRBJ2-4; 7 nucleotides line up with TRBD2. TRBJ2-7 explains the end of the DNA better; the J call may be wrong. CDR1 and CDR2 from the germline V gene are LGHNA and YNFKEQ. The CDR3 has 15 amino acids. In DNA, the CDR3 is TGTGCCAGCAGCCAACTAAAGAGCGGGAACTACGAGCAGTACTTC. Protein product: CASSQLKSGNYEQYF.

The table lists this clonotype with a few counts. The rearrangement links TRBV4-1 to TRBJ1-6; D uncertain. CDR1 is MGHRA and CDR2 is YSYEKL in the germline V gene. This CDR3 has 12 residues. Between the trimmed V and J ends, which lost 0 bases and 14 bases, there was a span of 8 bases. In nucleotides, the CDR3 is TGCGCCAGCAGCCAAGAAGGGTACACCCTCCACTTT. Translation: CASSQEGYTLHF.

V usage is TRBV5-1 and J usage is TRBJ2-3, with a weak D call TRBD2 (6 bases). The germline V gene encodes CDR1 SGHRS and CDR2 YFSETQ. The CDR3 sequence is 14 residues long. V gave up 5 bases and J gave up 2 bases, with 12 bases separating them. DNA for the CDR3: TGCGCCAGCAGGCGGGGCAGACCCACAGATACGCAGTATTTT. Translated: CASRRGRPTDTQYF.

This chain connects TRBV4-1 to TRBJ2-5; no firm D call. Germline assignment: CDR1 MGHRA and CDR2 YSYEKL. The CDR3 length is 18 residues. The ends were cut back, 6 bases at V and 0 bases at J, with 23 bases in the middle. CDR3 coding DNA: TGCGCCAGCAGTCACCGCGGTTCTAGTGTAATCCACCAAGAGACCCAGTACTTC. Translating it yields CASSHRGSSVIHQETQYF.